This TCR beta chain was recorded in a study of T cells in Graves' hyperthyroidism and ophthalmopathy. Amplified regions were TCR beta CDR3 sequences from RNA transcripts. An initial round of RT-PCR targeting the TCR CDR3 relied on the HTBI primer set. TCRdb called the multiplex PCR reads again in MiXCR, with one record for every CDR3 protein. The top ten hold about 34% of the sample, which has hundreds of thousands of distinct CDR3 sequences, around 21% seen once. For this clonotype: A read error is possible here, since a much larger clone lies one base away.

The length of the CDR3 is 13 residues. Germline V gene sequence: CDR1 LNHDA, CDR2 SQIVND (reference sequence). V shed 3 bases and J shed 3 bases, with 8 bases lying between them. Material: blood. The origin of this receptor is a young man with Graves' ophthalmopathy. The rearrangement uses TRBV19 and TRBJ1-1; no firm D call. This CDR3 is CASSMALYTEAFF. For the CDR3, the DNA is TGTGCCAGTAGTATGGCGCTGTACACTGAAGCTTTCTTT. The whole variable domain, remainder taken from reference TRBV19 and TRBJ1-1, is DGGITQSPKYLFRKEGQNVTLSCEQNLNHDAMYWYRQDPGQGLRLIYYSQIVNDFQKGDIAEGYSVSREKKESFPLTVTSAQKNPTAFYLCASSMALYTEAFFGQGTRLTVV.